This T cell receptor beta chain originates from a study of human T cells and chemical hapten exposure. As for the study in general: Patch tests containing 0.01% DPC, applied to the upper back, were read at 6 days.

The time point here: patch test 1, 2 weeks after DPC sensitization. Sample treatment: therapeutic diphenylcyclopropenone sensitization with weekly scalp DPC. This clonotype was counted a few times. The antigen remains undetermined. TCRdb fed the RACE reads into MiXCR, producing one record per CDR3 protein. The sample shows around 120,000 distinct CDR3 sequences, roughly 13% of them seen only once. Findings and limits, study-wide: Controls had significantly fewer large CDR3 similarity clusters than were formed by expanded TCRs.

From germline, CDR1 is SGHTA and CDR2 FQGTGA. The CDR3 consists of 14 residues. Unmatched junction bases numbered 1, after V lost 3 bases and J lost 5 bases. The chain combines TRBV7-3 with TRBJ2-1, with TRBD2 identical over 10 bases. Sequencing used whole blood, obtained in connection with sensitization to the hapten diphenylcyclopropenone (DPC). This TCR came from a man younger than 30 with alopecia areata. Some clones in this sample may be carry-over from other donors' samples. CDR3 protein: CASSFLAGDNEQFF. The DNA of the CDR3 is TGTGCCAGCAGCTTTCTAGCGGGGGACAATGAGCAGTTCTTC.